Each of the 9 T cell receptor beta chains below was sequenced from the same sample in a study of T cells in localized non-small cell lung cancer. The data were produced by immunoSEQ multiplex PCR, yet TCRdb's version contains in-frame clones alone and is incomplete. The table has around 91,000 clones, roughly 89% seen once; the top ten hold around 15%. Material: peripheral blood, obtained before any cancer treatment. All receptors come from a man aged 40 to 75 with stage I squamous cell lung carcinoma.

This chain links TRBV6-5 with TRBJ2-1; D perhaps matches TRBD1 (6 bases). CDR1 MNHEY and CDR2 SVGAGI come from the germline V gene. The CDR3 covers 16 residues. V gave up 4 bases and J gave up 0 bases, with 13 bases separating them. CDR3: CASSSHRAPSYNEQFF. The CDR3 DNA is TGTGCCAGCAGTTCCCACAGGGCTCCCTCCTACAATGAGCAGTTCTTC.

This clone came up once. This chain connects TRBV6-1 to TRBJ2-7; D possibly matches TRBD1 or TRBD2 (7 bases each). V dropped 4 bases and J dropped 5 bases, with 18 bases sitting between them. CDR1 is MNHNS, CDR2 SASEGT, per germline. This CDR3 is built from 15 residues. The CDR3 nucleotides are TGTGCCAGCAGTGTAACCAGGGGGGGTTTGCACGAGCAGTACTTC. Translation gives CASSVTRGGLHEQYF.

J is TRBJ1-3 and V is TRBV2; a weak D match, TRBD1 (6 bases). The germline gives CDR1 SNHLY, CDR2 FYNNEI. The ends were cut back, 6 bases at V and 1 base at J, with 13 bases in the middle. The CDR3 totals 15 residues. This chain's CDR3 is CASRTGIFSGNTIYF. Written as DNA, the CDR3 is TGTGCCAGCAGAACAGGGATATTTTCTGGAAACACCATATATTTT.

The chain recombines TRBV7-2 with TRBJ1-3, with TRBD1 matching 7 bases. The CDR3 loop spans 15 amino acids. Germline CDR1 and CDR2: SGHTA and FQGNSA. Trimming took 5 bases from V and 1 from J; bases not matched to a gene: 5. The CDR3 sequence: CASSTDRPSGNTIYF. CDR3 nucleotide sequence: TGTGCCAGCAGCACGGACAGGCCTTCTGGAAACACCATATATTTT.

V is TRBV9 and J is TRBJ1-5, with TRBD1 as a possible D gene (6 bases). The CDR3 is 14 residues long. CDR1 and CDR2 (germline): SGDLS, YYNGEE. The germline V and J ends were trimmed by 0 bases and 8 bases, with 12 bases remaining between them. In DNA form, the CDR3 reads TGTGCCAGCAGCGTAGAGGGGGGGAGAGAGCCCCAGCATTTT. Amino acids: CASSVEGGREPQHF.

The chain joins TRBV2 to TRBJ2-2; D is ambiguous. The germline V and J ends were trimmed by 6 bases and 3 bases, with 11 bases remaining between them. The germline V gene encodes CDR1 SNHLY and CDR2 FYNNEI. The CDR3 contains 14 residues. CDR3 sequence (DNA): TGTGCCAGCAGCCTCCTAAGCTACACCGGGGAGCTGTTTTTT. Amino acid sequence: CASSLLSYTGELFF.

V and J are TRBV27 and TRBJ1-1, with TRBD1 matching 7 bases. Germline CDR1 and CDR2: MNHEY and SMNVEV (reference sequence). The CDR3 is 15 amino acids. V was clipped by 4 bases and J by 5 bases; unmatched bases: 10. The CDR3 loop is CASSSSPTGRTEAFF. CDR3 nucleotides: TGTGCCAGCAGTTCCAGCCCGACAGGGCGTACTGAAGCTTTCTTT.

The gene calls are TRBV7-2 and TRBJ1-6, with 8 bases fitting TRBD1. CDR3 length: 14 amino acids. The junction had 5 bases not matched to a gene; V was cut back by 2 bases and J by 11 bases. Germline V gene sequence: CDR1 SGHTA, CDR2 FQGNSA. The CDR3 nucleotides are TGTGCCAGCAGCTTACCCCCGACAGGGGCACCCCTCCACTTT. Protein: CASSLPPTGAPLHF.

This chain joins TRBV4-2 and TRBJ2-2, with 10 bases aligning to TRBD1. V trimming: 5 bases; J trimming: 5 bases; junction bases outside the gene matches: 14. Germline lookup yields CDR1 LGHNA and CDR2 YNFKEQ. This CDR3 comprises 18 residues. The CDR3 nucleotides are TGTGCCAGCAGCAGCCGTAATCAGGGACAGGGGTCTACCGGGGAGCTGTTTTTT. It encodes CASSSRNQGQGSTGELFF.